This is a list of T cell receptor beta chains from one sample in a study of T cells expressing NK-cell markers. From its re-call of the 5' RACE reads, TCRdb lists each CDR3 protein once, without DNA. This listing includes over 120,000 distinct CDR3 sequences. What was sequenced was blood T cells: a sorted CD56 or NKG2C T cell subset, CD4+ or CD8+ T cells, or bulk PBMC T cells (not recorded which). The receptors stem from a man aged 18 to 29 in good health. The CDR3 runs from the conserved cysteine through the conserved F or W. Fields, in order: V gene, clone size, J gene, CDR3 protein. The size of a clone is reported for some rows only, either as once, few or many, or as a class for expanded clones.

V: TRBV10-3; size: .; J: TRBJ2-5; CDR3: CAISTGTSGNFQETQYF
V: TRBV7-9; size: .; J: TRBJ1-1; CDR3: CASISIITGNTEAFF
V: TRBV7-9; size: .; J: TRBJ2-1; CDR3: CASSTSVFESSADNEQFF
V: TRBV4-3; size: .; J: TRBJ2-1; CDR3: CASSQDTAGSSYNEQFF
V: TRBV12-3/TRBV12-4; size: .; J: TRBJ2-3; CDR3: CASSLFGQVLTDTQYF
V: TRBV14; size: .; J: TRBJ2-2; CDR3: CASSQDYRANGELFF
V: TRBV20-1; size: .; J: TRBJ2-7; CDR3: CSAENRTNWNYEQYF
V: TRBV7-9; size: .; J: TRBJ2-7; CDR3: CASSSTPGQGARYEQYF
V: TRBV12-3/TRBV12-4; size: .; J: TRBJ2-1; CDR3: CAIAGLAGRNEQFF
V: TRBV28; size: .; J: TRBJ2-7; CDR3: CASSPTGEGEQYF
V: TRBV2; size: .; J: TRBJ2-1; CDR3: CASWNMGDSGGFF
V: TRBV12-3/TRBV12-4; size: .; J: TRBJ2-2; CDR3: CASSFLLAGVTNTGELFF
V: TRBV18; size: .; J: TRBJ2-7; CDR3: CASSPPGGDYEQYF
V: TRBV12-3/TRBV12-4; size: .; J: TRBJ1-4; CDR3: CASSPLGGIEKLFF
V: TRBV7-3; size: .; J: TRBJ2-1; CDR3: CASSLSPPGRATWNNEQFF
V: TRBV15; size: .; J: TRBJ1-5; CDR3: CATSREATVTDQPQHF
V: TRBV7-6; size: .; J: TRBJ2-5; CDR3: CASSLEVGGLETQYF
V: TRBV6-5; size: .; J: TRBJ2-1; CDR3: CASTGSGNEQFF
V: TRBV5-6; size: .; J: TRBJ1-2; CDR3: CASREQGALVHTF
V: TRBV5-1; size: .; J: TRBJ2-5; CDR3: CASSLIVREETQYF
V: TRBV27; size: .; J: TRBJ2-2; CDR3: CASRPGLAGYTGELFF
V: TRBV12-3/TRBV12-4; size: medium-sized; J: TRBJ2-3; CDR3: CASSTRESGTDTQYF
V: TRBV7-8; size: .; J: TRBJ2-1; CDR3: CASRSRVTGNNEQFF
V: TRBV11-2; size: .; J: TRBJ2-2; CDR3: CASSFTSAYGELFF
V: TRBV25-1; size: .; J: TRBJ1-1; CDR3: CASRTGVWAFF
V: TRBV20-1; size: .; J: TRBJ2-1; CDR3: CSARDIAAHYNEQFF
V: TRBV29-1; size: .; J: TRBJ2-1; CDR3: CSVEHWVQSNEQFF
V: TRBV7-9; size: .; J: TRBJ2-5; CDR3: CASSLPVNTGGIETQYF
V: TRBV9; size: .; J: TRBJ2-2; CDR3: CASSAGLAGGNTGELFF
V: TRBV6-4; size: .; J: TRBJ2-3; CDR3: CASSGSGTADTQYF
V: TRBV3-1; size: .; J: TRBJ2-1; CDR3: CASSPIAGGPWYNEQFF
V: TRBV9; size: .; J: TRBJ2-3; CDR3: CASAFPREEAETDTQYF
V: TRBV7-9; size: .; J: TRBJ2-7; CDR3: CASSSTLAGADGLEQYF
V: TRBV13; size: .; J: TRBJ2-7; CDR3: CASSRDGYSYEQYF
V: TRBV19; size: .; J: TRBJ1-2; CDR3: CASSIENYRVFYGYTF
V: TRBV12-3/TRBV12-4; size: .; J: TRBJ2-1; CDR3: CASWGTGIHEQFF
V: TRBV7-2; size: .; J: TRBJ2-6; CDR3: CASSLDRGTGANVLTF